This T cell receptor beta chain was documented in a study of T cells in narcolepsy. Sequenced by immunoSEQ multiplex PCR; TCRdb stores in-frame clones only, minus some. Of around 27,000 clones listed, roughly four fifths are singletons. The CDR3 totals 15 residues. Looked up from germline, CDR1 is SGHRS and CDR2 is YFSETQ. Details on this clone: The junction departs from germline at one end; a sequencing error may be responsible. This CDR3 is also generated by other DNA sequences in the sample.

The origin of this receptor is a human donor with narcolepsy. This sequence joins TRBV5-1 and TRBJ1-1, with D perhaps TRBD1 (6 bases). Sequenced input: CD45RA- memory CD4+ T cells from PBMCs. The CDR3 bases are TGCGCCAGCAGCTTTTCCGGGACACGGAACACTGAAGCCTTCTTT. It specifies CASSFSGTRNTEAFF.